The 26 T cell receptor beta chains below come from one sample, sequenced in a study of T cell responses to AZD1222 COVID-19 vaccine. The assay was immunoSEQ multiplex PCR, and TCRdb's table has in-frame clones only and misses some. The sample shows 80,000 to 100,000 clones, 85% to 95% of them seen only once. The sequenced sample was peripheral blood, obtained on day 0 of AZD1222 vaccination. These receptors originate from an adult in good health.

This chain uses TRBV15 with TRBJ1-5; D ambiguous. There are 14 residues in the CDR3. CDR1 is LNHNV, CDR2 YYDKDF, per germline (reference sequence). The V end was cut by 3 bases, the J end by 7 bases, with 13 bases between. As DNA, the CDR3 is TGTGCCACCAGCAGTGTCCGGGGTAAACAGCCCCAGCATTTT. Its protein product is CATSSVRGKQPQHF.

The CDR3 loop is CSVDLNGYTF. As DNA, the CDR3 is TGCAGCGTTGACCTGAATGGCTACACCTTC. The chain employs TRBV29-1 and TRBJ1-2; unclear D gene. The CDR3 has 10 residues. The germline V gene has CDR1 SQVTM and CDR2 ANQGSEA. V was pared by 3 bases and J by 6 bases, with 5 bases between.

The chain links TRBV28 to TRBJ1-5, with a possible D match to TRBD1 (5 bases). The CDR3 runs to 14 residues. Trimming took 4 bases from V and 1 from J, leaving 8 bases between them. The germline V gene encodes CDR1 MDHEN and CDR2 SYDVKM. CDR3 DNA sequence: TGTGCCAGCAGTTCCGGGGCCAGCAATCAGCCCCAGCATTTT. Encoded protein: CASSSGASNQPQHF. The full variable domain, with the rest looked up from reference TRBV28 and TRBJ1-5, is DVKVTQSSRYLVKRTGEKVFLECVQDMDHENMFWYRQDPGLGLRLIYFSYDVKMKEKGDIPEGYSVSREKKERFSLILESASTNQTSMYLCASSSGASNQPQHFGDGTRLSIL.

The V call is TRBV10-3, the J call TRBJ1-5; a weak D match, TRBD1 (5 bases). Looked up from germline, CDR1 is ENHRY and CDR2 is SYGVKD. The CDR3 runs 13 residues. The V gene lost 7 bases and the J gene lost 5 bases, with 12 bases spanning the gap. For the CDR3, the DNA is TGTGCCATCAATAGGGGAGTTGATCAGCCCCAGCATTTT. Protein: CAINRGVDQPQHF.

The V gene is TRBV28, the J gene TRBJ1-1, with a tentative D call TRBD1 (5 bases). Trimming removed 6 bases at V and 1 base at J, with 15 bases between. The CDR3 runs to 15 residues. Germline CDR1 MDHEN, CDR2 SYDVKM. The CDR3 bases are TGTGCCAGCAGAAGATCGGGGACGGGGAACACTGAAGCTTTCTTT. Its translation is CASRRSGTGNTEAFF.

The chain links TRBV27 to TRBJ2-5; tentative D call: TRBD2 (7 bases). V was cut by 6 bases and J by 5 bases, with 19 bases left in between. The CDR3 has 15 residues. Germline lookup yields CDR1 MNHEY and CDR2 SMNVEV (reference sequence). The CDR3 DNA reads TGTGCCAGCAGACAAGTTGGCGGGGGACACGAGACCCAGTACTTC. Translation gives CASRQVGGGHETQYF.

V is TRBV10-3 and J is TRBJ1-2; TRBD1 is a possible D gene (6 bases). V was trimmed by 1 base and J by 7 bases, leaving 10 bases between them. The germline V gene encodes CDR1 ENHRY and CDR2 SYGVKD. The CDR3 length is 13 residues. The CDR3 DNA is TGTGCCATCAGTGAGTGGCAGGGGACTGGCTACACCTTC. This sequence encodes CAISEWQGTGYTF.

The chain links TRBV5-4 to TRBJ1-2; D uncertain. Germline CDR1 SGHNT, CDR2 YYREEE (reference sequence). The CDR3 totals 14 residues. V was trimmed by 0 bases and J by 4 bases, leaving 10 bases between them. The CDR3 sequence is CASSLDSEGYGYTF. CDR3 in DNA: TGTGCCAGCAGCTTGGATTCAGAAGGCTATGGCTACACCTTC.

The gene calls are TRBV2 and TRBJ2-5; D is unresolved. Germline V gives CDR1 SNHLY, CDR2 FYNNEI. CDR3 size: 15 residues. Trimming took 3 bases from V and 4 from J, leaving 15 bases between them. The CDR3 bases are TGTGCCAGCAGTGATTCCGCCGTTCCAAGAGAGACCCAGTACTTC. Protein sequence: CASSDSAVPRETQYF.

The J gene is TRBJ2-7, the V gene TRBV4-2, with 7 bases aligning to TRBD1. CDR1 and CDR2 (germline): LGHNA, YNFKEQ. Trimming removed 4 bases from V and 2 bases from J; junction bases left unmatched: 5. The CDR3 covers 14 residues. The CDR3: CASSPSQGTYEQYF. The CDR3 DNA is TGTGCCAGCAGCCCCTCACAGGGGACCTACGAGCAGTACTTC.

This chain joins TRBV12-3 or TRBV12-4 and TRBJ2-7; D is unresolved. V lost 5 bases, J lost 2 bases, and 4 bases lay in between. This CDR3 has 11 amino acids. The DNA for the CDR3 is TGTGCCAGCAGTGGCGCCTACGAGCAGTACTTC. This encodes CASSGAYEQYF.

The V gene is TRBV6-5, the J gene TRBJ1-1; 7 nucleotides match TRBD1. Germline-derived CDR1 and CDR2 are MNHEY and SVGAGI. J was trimmed by 3 bases and V by 3 bases; bases with no gene match: 7. The CDR3 runs 15 residues. The CDR3 bases are TGTGCCAGCAGTTATTTTTCCCAGGGGGACACTGAAGCTTTCTTT. It translates to CASSYFSQGDTEAFF.

This rearrangement joins TRBV29-1 to TRBJ1-1; TRBD1 might be the D (6 bases). The germline gives CDR1 SQVTM, CDR2 ANQGSEA. Trimming removed 2 bases at V and 1 base at J, with 14 bases between. The CDR3 loop spans 15 amino acids. The CDR3 bases are TGCAGCGTTGAAAGATGGGGGCAGGAGAACACTGAAGCTTTCTTT. Translating it yields CSVERWGQENTEAFF. Filled out from reference TRBV29-1 and TRBJ1-1, the complete variable domain reads SAVISQKPSRDICQRGTSLTIQCQVDSQVTMMFWYRQQPGQSLTLIATANQGSEATYESGFVIDKFPISRPNLTFSTLTVSNMSPEDSSIYLCSVERWGQENTEAFFGQGTRLTVV.

The count of this clone is one. J is TRBJ2-2 and V is TRBV24-1; D possibly corresponds to TRBD1 (6 bases). V gave up 4 bases and J gave up 1 base, with 15 bases separating them. Germline values: CDR1 KGHDR, CDR2 SFDVKD. CDR3 length equals 17 residues. The CDR3 nucleotides read TGTGCCACCAGTGACCCACAGGGACGGATGAACACCGGGGAGCTGTTTTTT. This sequence encodes CATSDPQGRMNTGELFF.

For the CDR3, the DNA is TGTGCCAGCAGCCCCCTAGGGGCGGGGGACACCGGGGAGCTGTTTTTT. It specifies CASSPLGAGDTGELFF. The J gene is TRBJ2-2, the V gene TRBV7-3, with TRBD2 identical over 7 bases. Germline CDR1 reads SGHTA; CDR2 reads FQGTGA. The length of the CDR3 is 16 residues. With V trimmed by 5 bases and J by 3 bases, 9 bases remained unmatched.

This sequence joins TRBV5-1 and TRBJ1-4; 7 bases are a match to TRBD1. The CDR3 contains 16 residues. Germline V lookup: CDR1 SGHRS, CDR2 YFSETQ. J was trimmed by 7 bases and V by 0 bases; bases with no gene match: 9. CDR3 sequence reads: CASSLDRGGRGEKLFF. The CDR3 DNA reads as TGCGCCAGCAGCTTGGACAGGGGTGGTCGTGGTGAAAAACTGTTTTTT. Combining the CDR3 with reference TRBV5-1 and TRBJ1-4 gives the whole variable domain KAGVTQTPRYLIKTRGQQVTLSCSPISGHRSVSWYQQTPGQGLQFLFEYFSETQRNKGNFPGRFSGRQFSNSRSEMNVSTLELGDSALYLCASSLDRGGRGEKLFFGSGTQLSVL.

The CDR3, as DNA: TGTGCCAGTAGTCCCCGACGCGGAGGGGGATACACCATATATTTT. Translating gives CASSPRRGGGYTIYF. The chain is built from TRBV19 and TRBJ1-3; a possible D gene is TRBD1 (6 bases). CDR3 length: 15 residues. Germline CDR1 is LNHDA and CDR2 is SQIVND (reference sequence). The V end was cut by 5 bases, the J end by 8 bases, with 19 bases between.

The chain employs TRBV18 and TRBJ1-3; possible D gene TRBD1, 5 bases. The germline gives CDR1 KGHSH, CDR2 LQKENI. The CDR3 runs to 15 residues. V gave up 0 bases and J gave up 2 bases, with 8 bases separating them. CDR3 nucleotide sequence: TGTGCCAGCTCACCACCGTTGGGGCCTGGAAACACCATATATTTT. Its translation is CASSPPLGPGNTIYF.

This clone was observed a single time. The chain links TRBV5-1 to TRBJ1-1; no clear D gene. Per germline, CDR1 SGHRS and CDR2 YFSETQ. V gave up 0 bases and J gave up 1 base, with 4 bases separating them. The CDR3 sequence is 13 residues long. CDR3 sequence: CASSLVPNTEAFF. CDR3 nucleotides: TGCGCCAGCAGCTTGGTACCGAACACTGAAGCTTTCTTT.

This clone was seen once. This chain links TRBV19 with TRBJ1-5, with unresolved D. The germline V gene encodes CDR1 LNHDA and CDR2 SQIVND (reference sequence). V was cut by 1 base and J by 0 bases, with 7 bases left in between. The CDR3 runs to 15 residues. The CDR3 bases are TGTGCCAGTAGTATAGGGTCCGCTAGCAATCAGCCCCAGCATTTT. It encodes CASSIGSASNQPQHF.

The chain joins TRBV13 to TRBJ2-7; 9 nucleotides line up with TRBD2. V dropped 5 bases and J dropped 1; count of bases not matched to a gene: 12. The CDR3 loop spans 17 amino acids. The germline gives CDR1 PRHDT, CDR2 FYEKMQ (reference sequence). As DNA, the CDR3 is TGTGCCAGCAGCCGCGGGGCTAGCGGGGTTGTATCCTACGAGCAGTACTTC. Translating it yields CASSRGASGVVSYEQYF.

The V and J genes are TRBV6-5 and TRBJ1-2; D is possibly TRBD1 (5 bases). V lost 6 bases and J 2 bases, leaving 13 bases between the germline ends. This CDR3 region has 14 residues. Germline V lookup: CDR1 MNHEY, CDR2 SVGAGI. The CDR3 DNA reads as TGTGCCAGCAGCACAGGTCTAGGGAACTATGGCTACACCTTC. It specifies CASSTGLGNYGYTF.

The chain has TRBV28 and TRBJ2-1; 11 bases fit TRBD1. J gave up 8 bases and V 4 bases, and 7 bases lay outside the gene matches. The V gene's germline CDR1 is MDHEN and CDR2 SYDVKM. This CDR3 spans 15 amino acids. CDR3 DNA: TGTGCCAGCAGTTCCCCCGGACAGGGGGCCTATGAGCAGTTCTTC. Protein: CASSSPGQGAYEQFF.

The J gene is TRBJ1-5, the V gene TRBV6-2 or TRBV6-3, with 10 bases aligning to TRBD1. Unmatched junction bases numbered 7, after V lost 5 bases and J lost 6 bases. Germline CDR1 MNHEY, CDR2 SVGEGT. This CDR3 is built from 15 residues. The CDR3 loop reads CASSRGTGVSQPQHF. Here the CDR3 DNA reads TGTGCCAGCAGTCGAGGGACAGGGGTATCTCAGCCCCAGCATTTT.

The chain has TRBV7-3 and TRBJ2-5, with TRBD2 matching over 8 bases. The V segment lost 3 bases and the J segment 5 bases; nucleotides outside the gene matches: 5. Germline V gene sequence: CDR1 SGHTA, CDR2 FQGTGA. The CDR3 runs to 14 residues. CDR3 in amino acids: CASSFGTSRETQYF. The CDR3 DNA reads as TGTGCCAGCAGCTTCGGGACTAGTAGGGAGACCCAGTACTTC.

The V gene is TRBV7-2, the J gene TRBJ2-1; the match to TRBD1 covers 8 bases. The CDR3 runs to 15 residues. The V and J ends lost 5 bases and 4 bases, in that order; junction bases with no gene match: 7. Germline V lookup: CDR1 SGHTA, CDR2 FQGNSA. DNA of the CDR3: TGTGCCAGCAGCCTGGTACAGGGGGGATACAATGAGCAGTTCTTC. It codes for CASSLVQGGYNEQFF.